The rows below give T cell receptor beta chains drawn from one sample of a study of radiation and T cells in renal cell carcinoma. The protocol was immunoSEQ multiplex PCR, while the TCRdb copy is restricted to in-frame clones and leaves out a portion. This table holds about 50,000 clones, 65% to 90% found once. Sequences were derived from blood, sampled from a patient whose treatment included radiotherapy and nephrectomy. Receptors originate from a woman aged 70-85 years with renal cell carcinoma. Both conserved end residues are part of each CDR3. A D gene is named only where the DNA matches it firmly. Clone size is stated in some rows and not others, as once, few, many or a class when expanded.

length	size	J	V	D	DNA	CDR3
12	-	TRBJ1-2	TRBV30	-	TGTGCCTGGAGTGAGGGGCCCTATGGCTACACCTTC	CAWSEGPYGYTF
17	once	TRBJ1-3	TRBV4-1	-	TGCGCCAGCAGCCAAGACCCTCCTAGCTACTCTGGAAACACCATATATTTT	CASSQDPPSYSGNTIYF
13	-	TRBJ1-1	TRBV9	-	TGTGCCAGCAGCGTATCGGGGGGGACTGAAGCTTTCTTT	CASSVSGGTEAFF
16	few	TRBJ2-7	TRBV6-7	TRBD1	TGTGCCAGCAGCCCCCCAAACAGGGGGGATTCCCACGAGCAGTACTTC	CASSPPNRGDSHEQYF
13	-	TRBJ2-2	TRBV6-5	-	TGTGCCAGCAGACGACCGAACACCGGGGAGCTGTTTTTT	CASRRPNTGELFF
13	few	TRBJ1-1	TRBV5-6	-	TGTGCCAGCAGCTTTGGCCCGAACACTGAAGCTTTCTTT	CASSFGPNTEAFF
16	few	TRBJ1-2	TRBV19	-	TGTGCCAGTAGTCATCAAACAGGACTAGCTAACTATGGCTACACCTTC	CASSHQTGLANYGYTF
13	-	TRBJ2-5	TRBV7-2	-	TGTGCCAGCAGCTTAGCAGGGGGAGAGACCCAGTACTTC	CASSLAGGETQYF
16	-	TRBJ1-6	TRBV27	-	TGTGCCAGCAGTTTAGCCCTCGGGGGCTATAATTCACCCCTCCACTTT	CASSLALGGYNSPLHF
11	-	TRBJ2-1	TRBV20-1	-	TGCAGTGCCCACAATACCAATGAGCAGTTCTTC	CSAHNTNEQFF
12	-	TRBJ2-7	TRBV29-1	-	TGCAGCTCACCCGGGACCAACTACGAGCAGTACTTC	CSSPGTNYEQYF
14	-	TRBJ2-2	TRBV5-1	-	TGCGCCAGCAGCTCGGACCGTGCAGGTGGGGAGCTGTTTTTT	CASSSDRAGGELFF
16	-	TRBJ1-1	TRBV6-6	TRBD1	TGTGCCAGCAGTTACCCCAGGACAGGGGAGAACACTGAAGCTTTCTTT	CASSYPRTGENTEAFF
11	-	TRBJ1-4	TRBV7-6	-	TGTGCCAGCAGCCGGGGGCGTTATCTGTTTTTT	CASSRGRYLFF
16	-	TRBJ2-7	TRBV9	TRBD2	TGTGCCAGCAGCCCCGTCGGGGGGGTCCGCCCCTACGAGCAGTACTTC	CASSPVGGVRPYEQYF
15	-	TRBJ1-5	TRBV10-3	-	TGTGCCATCAGTGATGGGGGCGGCACTAATCAGCCCCAGCATTTT	CAISDGGGTNQPQHF
12	-	TRBJ2-7	TRBV2	-	TGTGCCAGCAGGACAGGCCCCTACGAGCAGTACTTC	CASRTGPYEQYF
14	once	TRBJ2-3	TRBV18	-	TGTGCCAGCTCACCGAGGGAGGAAGGACATACGCAGTATTTT	CASSPREEGHTQYF
16	-	TRBJ1-4	TRBV2	-	TGTGCCAGCAGTGACGGGGGAGTTGCAACTAATGAAAAACTGTTTTTT	CASSDGGVATNEKLFF
14	once	TRBJ2-7	TRBV18	-	TGTGCCAGCTCACCAACTTTGAGCTCCTACGAGCAGTACTTC	CASSPTLSSYEQYF